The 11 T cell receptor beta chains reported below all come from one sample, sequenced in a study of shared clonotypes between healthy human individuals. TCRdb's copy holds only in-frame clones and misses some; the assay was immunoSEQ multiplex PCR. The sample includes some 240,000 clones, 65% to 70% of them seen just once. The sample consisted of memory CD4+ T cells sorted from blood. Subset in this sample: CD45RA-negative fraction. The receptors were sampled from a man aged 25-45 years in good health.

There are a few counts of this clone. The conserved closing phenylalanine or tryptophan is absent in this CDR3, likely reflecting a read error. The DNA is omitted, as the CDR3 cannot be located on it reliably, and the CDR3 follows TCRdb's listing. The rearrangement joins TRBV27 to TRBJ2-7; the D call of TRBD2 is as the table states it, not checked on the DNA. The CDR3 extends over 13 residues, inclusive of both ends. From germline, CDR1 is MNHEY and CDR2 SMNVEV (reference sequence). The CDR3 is CASSLKPGLAGYI.

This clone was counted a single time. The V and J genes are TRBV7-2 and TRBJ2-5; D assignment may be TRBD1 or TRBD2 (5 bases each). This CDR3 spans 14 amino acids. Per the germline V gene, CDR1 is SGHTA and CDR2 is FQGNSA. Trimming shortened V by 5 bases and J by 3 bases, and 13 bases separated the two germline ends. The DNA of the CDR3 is TGTGCCAGCAGCGGAATTAGAGGGGAAGAGACCCAGTACTTC. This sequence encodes CASSGIRGEETQYF.

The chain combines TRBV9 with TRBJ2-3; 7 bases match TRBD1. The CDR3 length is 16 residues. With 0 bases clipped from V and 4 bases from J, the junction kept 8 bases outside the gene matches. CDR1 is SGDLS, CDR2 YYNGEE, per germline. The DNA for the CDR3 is TGTGCCAGCAGCGTAGGACAGGGAGAATTGTCAGATACGCAGTATTTT. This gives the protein CASSVGQGELSDTQYF.

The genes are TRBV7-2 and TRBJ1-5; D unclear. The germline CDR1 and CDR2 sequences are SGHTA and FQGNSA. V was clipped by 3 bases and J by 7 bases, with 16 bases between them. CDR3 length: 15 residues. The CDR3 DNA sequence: TGTGCCAGCAGCTTTGGGGTCTGGGCGAACCAGCCCCAGCATTTT. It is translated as CASSFGVWANQPQHF.

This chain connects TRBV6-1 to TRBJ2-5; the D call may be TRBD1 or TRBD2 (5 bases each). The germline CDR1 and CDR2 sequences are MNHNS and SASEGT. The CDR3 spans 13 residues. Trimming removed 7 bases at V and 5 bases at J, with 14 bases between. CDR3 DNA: TGTGCCAGCAACGTCCCAGGGAGCGAGACCCAGTACTTC. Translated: CASNVPGSETQYF.

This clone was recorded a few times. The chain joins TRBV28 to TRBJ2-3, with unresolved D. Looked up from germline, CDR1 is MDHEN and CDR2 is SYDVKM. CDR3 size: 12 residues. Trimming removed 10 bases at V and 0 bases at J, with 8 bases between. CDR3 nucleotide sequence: TGTGCCACTTCCCGAAGCACAGATACGCAGTATTTT. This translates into CATSRSTDTQYF. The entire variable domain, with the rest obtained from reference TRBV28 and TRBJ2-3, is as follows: DVKVTQSSRYLVKRTGEKVFLECVQDMDHENMFWYRQDPGLGLRLIYFSYDVKMKEKGDIPEGYSVSREKKERFSLILESASTNQTSMYLCATSRSTDTQYFGPGTRLTVL.

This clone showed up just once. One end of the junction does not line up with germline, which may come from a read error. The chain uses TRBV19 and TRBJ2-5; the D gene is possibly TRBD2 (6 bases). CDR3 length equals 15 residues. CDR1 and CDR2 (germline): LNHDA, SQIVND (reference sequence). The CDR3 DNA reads TGTGCCAGTAGCGGCGGGGCGGCCCGAGAGAACCTTTACCACTTC. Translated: CASSGGAARENLYHF.

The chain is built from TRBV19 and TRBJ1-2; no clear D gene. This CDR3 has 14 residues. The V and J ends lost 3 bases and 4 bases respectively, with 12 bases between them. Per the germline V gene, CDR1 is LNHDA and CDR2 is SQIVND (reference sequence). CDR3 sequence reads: CASSIRMGFYGYTF. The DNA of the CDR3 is TGTGCCAGTAGTATTAGGATGGGGTTCTATGGCTACACCTTC.

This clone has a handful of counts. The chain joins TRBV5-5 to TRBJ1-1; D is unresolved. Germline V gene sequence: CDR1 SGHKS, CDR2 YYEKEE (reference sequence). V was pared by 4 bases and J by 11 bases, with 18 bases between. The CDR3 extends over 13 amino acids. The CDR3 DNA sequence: TGTGCCAGCAGCCCCTTGGGGATAGTTGGTGCTTTCTTT. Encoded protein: CASSPLGIVGAFF.

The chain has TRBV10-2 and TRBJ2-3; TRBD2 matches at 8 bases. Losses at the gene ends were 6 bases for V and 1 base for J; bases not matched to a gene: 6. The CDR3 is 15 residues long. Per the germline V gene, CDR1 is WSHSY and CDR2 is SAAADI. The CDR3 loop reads CASSRGGLGTDTQYF. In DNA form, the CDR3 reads TGCGCCAGCAGCCGGGGGGGACTTGGCACAGATACGCAGTATTTT.

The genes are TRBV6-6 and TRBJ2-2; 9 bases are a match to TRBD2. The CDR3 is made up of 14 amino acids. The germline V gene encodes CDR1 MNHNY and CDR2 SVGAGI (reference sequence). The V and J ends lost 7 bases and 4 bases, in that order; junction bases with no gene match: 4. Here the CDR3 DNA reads TGTGCCAGCATGGGAGCGGGAGGCACCGGGGAGCTGTTTTTT. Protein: CASMGAGGTGELFF.